A selection of T cell receptor beta chains follows, all from one sample in a study of cytomegalovirus exposure and HLA in healthy donors. Profiling relied on immunoSEQ multiplex PCR, and the TCRdb table lists in-frame clones only, not all of them. Of 210,000 or so clones listed, over 70% are singletons. Sequencing was done on a sample of PBMCs. These TCRs come from a man under 40 in good health and CMV-seronegative. The CDR3 runs from the conserved cysteine through the conserved F or W. The order of the fields is clone size, V gene, J gene, D gene, CDR3 protein, CDR3 DNA. A D gene is named only where the DNA matches it firmly. Clone size appears in some rows only: once, few, many, or a class for an expanded clone.

>.|TRBV25-1|TRBJ2-2|TRBD1
CASSDRTGASLYTGELFF
TGTGCCAGCAGTGACCGGACAGGGGCGAGTCTATATACCGGGGAGCTGTTTTTT
>.|TRBV4-1|TRBJ2-4|.
CASSSGVVLAKNIQYF
TGCGCCAGCAGCTCGGGAGTGGTCCTAGCTAAAAACATTCAGTACTTC
>.|TRBV9|TRBJ1-2|.
CASSVGQAYGYTF
TGTGCCAGCAGCGTAGGACAGGCCTATGGCTACACCTTC
>few|TRBV11-2|TRBJ2-6|TRBD1
CASSHRGLTGANVLTF
TGTGCCAGCAGCCACAGGGGGCTTACTGGGGCCAACGTCCTGACTTTC
>.|TRBV7-9|TRBJ1-2|.
CASSLGEGVSYGYTF
TGTGCCAGCAGCTTAGGGGAGGGGGTGAGCTATGGCTACACCTTC
>.|TRBV10-1|TRBJ2-3|.
CASSERRDTQYF
TGCGCCAGCAGTGAGAGGCGGGATACGCAGTATTTT
>.|TRBV19|TRBJ2-2|.
CASSIWDTPGELFF
TGTGCCAGTAGTATTTGGGACACCCCCGGGGAGCTGTTTTTT
>.|TRBV4-3|TRBJ2-7|TRBD1
CASSQGLRTGSYEQYF
TGCGCCAGCAGCCAAGGGCTTAGGACAGGGTCGTACGAGCAGTACTTC
>.|TRBV10-2|TRBJ2-2|.
CASSESFVLTGELFF
TGCGCCAGCAGTGAGTCCTTCGTCCTGACCGGGGAGCTGTTTTTT
>.|TRBV21-1|TRBJ2-3|.
CASSRIPGLADTDTQYF
TGTGCCAGCAGCAGAATACCGGGACTAGCGGACACAGATACGCAGTATTTT
>.|TRBV6-1|TRBJ2-1|TRBD1
CASSDGQGHNEQFF
TGTGCCAGCAGTGACGGACAGGGCCACAATGAGCAGTTCTTC
>.|TRBV19|TRBJ2-3|.
CASSQQGKDTQYF
TGTGCCAGTAGTCAACAGGGAAAGGATACGCAGTATTTT
>once|TRBV21-1|TRBJ1-5|.
CASSNLVRTGGFCQPQHF
TGTGCCAGCAGCAATCTGGTGCGGACAGGGGGCTTTTGTCAGCCCCAGCATTTT
>.|TRBV27|TRBJ2-2|.
CASRPWMGANTGELFF
TGTGCCAGCCGACCTTGGATGGGAGCGAACACCGGGGAGCTGTTTTTT
>.|TRBV29-1|TRBJ2-1|TRBD1
CSVDPGQNSNEQFF
TGCAGCGTCGACCCGGGACAGAATTCCAATGAGCAGTTCTTC
>.|TRBV2|TRBJ1-2|.
CAIIDQRDYGYTF
TGTGCCATCATAGACCAGAGGGACTATGGCTACACCTTC
>few|TRBV5-1|TRBJ2-7|TRBD1
CASSPTGAYEQYF
TGCGCCAGCAGCCCTACAGGGGCCTACGAGCAGTACTTC